What follows are 10 T cell receptor beta chains derived from one specimen sequenced in a study of T-cell memory formation after mild COVID-19. One entry per CDR3 protein results from TCRdb running MiXCR on the 5' RACE reads. The top ten clones hold 22% of a sample with approximately 260,000 distinct CDR3 sequences, around 16% of them seen once. Sequenced sample: PBMCs or a T cell subset sorted from them (not recorded which). The source of these receptors is a man aged 18 to 29 who had mild COVID-19 (a few samples of this study predate the infection). Cell type and time point are not known.

This clonotype was detected a few times. The J gene is TRBJ1-1, the V gene TRBV5-1; D gene unclear. CDR1 is SGHRS and CDR2 is YFSETQ in the germline V gene. Deletions cut 2 bases from V and 4 bases from J, with 9 bases between. The CDR3 length is 13 residues. CDR3 nucleotides: TGCGCCAGCAGCTTTCGGGCGGCCACTGAAGCTTTCTTT. It encodes CASSFRAATEAFF.

Many counts were recorded for this clonotype. The chain recombines TRBV12-3 or TRBV12-4 with TRBJ1-5; D gene unclear. CDR3 length: 14 amino acids. The V gene lost 5 bases and the J gene lost 0 bases, with 8 bases spanning the gap. CDR3 DNA sequence: TGTGCCAGCAGTCCCCTTTATAGCAATCAGCCCCAGCATTTT. This gives the protein CASSPLYSNQPQHF.

The chain uses TRBV7-9 and TRBJ1-2, with D possibly being TRBD1 (6 bases). This CDR3 comprises 14 residues. Germline V gives CDR1 SEHNR, CDR2 FQNEAQ (reference sequence). With 0 bases removed from V and 8 bases from J, the gap between germline ends came to 13 bases. The CDR3 protein is CASSLAWVGAGYTF. CDR3 sequence (DNA): TGTGCCAGCAGCTTAGCCTGGGTGGGGGCCGGCTACACCTTC.

This clonotype appeared a few times. The V and J genes are TRBV7-6 and TRBJ2-1; 10 bases line up with TRBD2. Looked up from germline, CDR1 is SGHVS and CDR2 is FNYEAQ. The CDR3 has 15 residues. J was trimmed by 10 bases and V by 3 bases; bases with no gene match: 9. The CDR3 loop is CASSLRLAGLAEQFF. As DNA, the CDR3 is TGTGCCAGCAGCTTGAGGCTAGCGGGACTAGCGGAGCAGTTCTTC.

V usage is TRBV12-3 or TRBV12-4 and J usage is TRBJ2-2; 7 bases agree with TRBD2. Unmatched junction bases numbered 5, after V lost 5 bases and J lost 5 bases. The CDR3 covers 14 residues. The CDR3 DNA follows: TGTGCCAGCAGTCTTGGGGGGGGGACCGGGGAGCTGTTTTTT. It translates to CASSLGGGTGELFF.

As concerns this clonotype: One junction end disagrees with the germline gene, perhaps due to a read error. This chain connects TRBV12-3 or TRBV12-4 to TRBJ2-7, with D perhaps matching TRBD1 (6 bases). This CDR3 has 14 amino acids. The chain's CDR3 is CASSLGDTQYEQYF. CDR3 sequence (DNA): TGTGCCAGCAGCTTAGGGGACACCCAATACGAGCAGTACTTC.

The gene calls are TRBV7-8 and TRBJ2-3; D unresolved. In germline, CDR1 is SGHVS, CDR2 FQNEAQ. This CDR3 is 16 amino acids long. Between the trimmed V and J ends, which lost 5 bases and 2 bases, there was a span of 17 bases. CDR3 in DNA: TGTGCCAGCAGCCAGGTACGGGTCCGCGACACAGATACGCAGTATTTT. Encoded protein: CASSQVRVRDTDTQYF.

This clonotype showed up just a few times. The rearrangement links TRBV7-2 to TRBJ1-3, with D tentatively TRBD1 (6 bases). Germline V gives CDR1 SGHTA, CDR2 FQGNSA. Trimming stripped 3 bases from V and 3 bases from J, with 15 bases between. The CDR3 runs 16 residues. The CDR3 sequence is CASSFIRGPVGNTIYF. DNA for the CDR3: TGTGCCAGCAGCTTTATTCGGGGGCCGGTTGGAAACACCATATATTTT.

This chain connects TRBV18 to TRBJ2-7, with D perhaps assigned TRBD1 or TRBD2 (5 bases each). Trimming took 3 bases from V and 6 from J, leaving 12 bases between them. The CDR3 consists of 13 residues. In germline, CDR1 is KGHSH, CDR2 LQKENI. The CDR3 reads CASSPLSGTEQYV. DNA of the CDR3: TGTGCCAGCTCACCCCTCTCTGGGACCGAGCAGTACGTC.

The chain employs TRBV2 and TRBJ2-7; TRBD1 matches 8 bases. CDR1 SNHLY and CDR2 FYNNEI come from the germline V gene. CDR3 length: 12 amino acids. V shed 8 bases and J 7 bases; nucleotides not matched to a gene: 7. The CDR3 DNA reads TGTGCCAGCCTCCGGACAGGGAAAGAGCAGTACGTC. Amino acids: CASLRTGKEQYV.